This T cell receptor beta chain emerged from a study of blood T cell repertoires in COVID-19. At the level of the study: PBMCs, B-cell-depleted T cells, or T cells provided the cDNA or gDNA that made up the material.

Under the authors' procedure: Nucleated cell counts were estimated from reference gene primer amplification. Profiled with immunoSEQ multiplex PCR; TCRdb holds only in-frame clones, not every one. V and J calls and clone size are copied from that table; D and trimming were computed from the DNA. The top ten clones hold roughly 7.1% of a sample with approximately 160,000 clones, around four fifths of them seen once. The sequence came from a middle-aged man who had recovered from COVID-19. The sample was peripheral blood.

The DNA of the CDR3 is TGTGCCAGCAGCTTGGCCGGGACTCCTAATTCACCCCTCCACTTT. Translation: CASSLAGTPNSPLHF. The V gene is TRBV5-5, the J gene TRBJ1-6, with D perhaps matching TRBD1 (5 bases). The length of the CDR3 is 15 residues. With 0 bases removed from V and 6 bases from J, the gap between germline ends came to 10 bases. Per the germline V gene, CDR1 is SGHKS and CDR2 is YYEKEE (reference sequence).